This TCR beta chain was recorded in a study of CXCR3-negative and CXCR3-positive naive CD8 T cells. Study in general: With about 1.5 +/- 0.3 million reads per library, the TRB reads numbered about 135 million in total.

This CDR3 comprises 14 residues. The germline gives CDR1 MNHEY, CDR2 SVGEGT. On this clonotype itself: Its antigen is still unknown.

Study-level points and caveats: Compared with CXCR3-negative naive cells, CXCR3-positive naive cells showed more hydrophobic TRB CDR3s.

The study made its TRB cDNA libraries by 5' RACE, adding UMI labels. TCRdb reprocessed the 5' RACE reads, keeping one entry per CDR3 protein, no DNA. This repertoire includes around 88,000 distinct CDR3 sequences. Sequenced sample: naive CXCR3+ CD8+ T cells from blood. Sample subset: CD45RO-CCR7+CD27+CD95- naive CD8+ T cells expressing CXCR3 (TNR3+). The sequence came from a human donor in good health. Some clones in this sample may be carry-over from other donors' samples. The chain couples TRBV6-2 or TRBV6-3 to TRBJ1-1; TCRdb's D call, TRBD1, is unchecked because there is no DNA. CDR3 amino acids: CASRVGGAKTEAFF.